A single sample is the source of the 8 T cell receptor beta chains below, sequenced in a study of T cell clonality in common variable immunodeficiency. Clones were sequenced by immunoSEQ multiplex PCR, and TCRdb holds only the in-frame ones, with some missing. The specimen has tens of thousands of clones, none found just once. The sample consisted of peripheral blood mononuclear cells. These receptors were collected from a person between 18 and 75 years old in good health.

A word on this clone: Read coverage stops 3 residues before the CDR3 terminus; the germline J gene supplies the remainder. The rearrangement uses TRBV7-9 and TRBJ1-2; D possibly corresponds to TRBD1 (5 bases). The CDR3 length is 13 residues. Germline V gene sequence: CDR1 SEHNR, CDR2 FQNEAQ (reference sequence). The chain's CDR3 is CASSSTVDNDYTF. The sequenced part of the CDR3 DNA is TGTGCCAGCAGCTCTACAGTGGACAATGAC.

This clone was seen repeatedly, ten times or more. The sequenced CDR3 bases are TGTGCCAGCTCACCACTTCCAGGGCTAGCCAAAAACATT. It specifies CASSPLPGLAKNI. The complete CDR3 reads CASSPLPGLAKNIQYF. The chain has TRBV18 and TRBJ2-4; D might be TRBD1 (5 bases). With the read ending 3 residues before the CDR3 end, the germline J gene is used to fill in that end. Germline CDR1 KGHSH, CDR2 LQKENI. The CDR3 sequence is 16 residues long. The V end lost 1 base, the J end lost 0 bases, and 10 bases lay between the germline ends.

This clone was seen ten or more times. The part of the CDR3 DNA that was read is TGTGCCAGCAGCTTATTTCCAGGGGAGAACACTGAA. Protein sequence: CASSLFPGENTE. The entire CDR3 is CASSLFPGENTEAFF. The V gene is TRBV7-3, the J gene TRBJ1-1, with D maybe TRBD1 (6 bases). The sequence runs out 3 residues before the end of the CDR3; the remainder is reconstructed from the germline J gene. The CDR3 totals 15 residues. The V end was cut by 2 bases, the J end by 1 base, with 11 bases between. The germline gives CDR1 SGHTA, CDR2 FQGTGA.

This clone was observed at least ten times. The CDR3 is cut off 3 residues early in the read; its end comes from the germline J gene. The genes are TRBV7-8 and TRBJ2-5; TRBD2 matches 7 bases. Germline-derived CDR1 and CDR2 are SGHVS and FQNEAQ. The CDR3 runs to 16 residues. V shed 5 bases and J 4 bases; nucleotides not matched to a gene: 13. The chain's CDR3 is CASSPLRGRAPETQYF. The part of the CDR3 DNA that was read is TGTGCCAGCAGCCCGCTACGGGGGAGGGCCCCAGAGACC. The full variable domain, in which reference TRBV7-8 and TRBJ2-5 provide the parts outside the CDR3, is GAGVSQSPRYKVAKRGQDVALRCDPISGHVSLFWYQQALGQGPEFLTYFQNEAQLDKSGLPSDRFFAERPEGSVSTLKIQRTQQEDSAVYLCASSPLRGRAPETQYFGPGTRLLVL.

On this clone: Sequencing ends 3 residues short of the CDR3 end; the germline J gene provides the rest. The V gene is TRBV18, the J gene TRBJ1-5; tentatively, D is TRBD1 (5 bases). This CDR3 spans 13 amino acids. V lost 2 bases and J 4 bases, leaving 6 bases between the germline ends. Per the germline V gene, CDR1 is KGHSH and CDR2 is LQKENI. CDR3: CASSPGGNQPQHF. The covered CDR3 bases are TGTGCCAGCTCACCAGGGGGGAATCAGCCC.

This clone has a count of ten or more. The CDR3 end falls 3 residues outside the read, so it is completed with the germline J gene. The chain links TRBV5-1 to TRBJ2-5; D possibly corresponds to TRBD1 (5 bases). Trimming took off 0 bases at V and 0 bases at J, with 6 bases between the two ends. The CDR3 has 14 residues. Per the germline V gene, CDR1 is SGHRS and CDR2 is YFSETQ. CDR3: CASSLEGYQETQYF. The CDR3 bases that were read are TGCGCCAGCAGCTTGGAGGGGTACCAAGAGACC. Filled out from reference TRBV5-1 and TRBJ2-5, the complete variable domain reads KAGVTQTPRYLIKTRGQQVTLSCSPISGHRSVSWYQQTPGQGLQFLFEYFSETQRNKGNFPGRFSGRQFSNSRSEMNVSTLELGDSALYLCASSLEGYQETQYFGPGTRLLVL.

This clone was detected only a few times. The CDR3 DNA, read in part, is TGCAGCAATTCCTTAGGGACTAGCGGGAGAAATGAG. Amino acid sequence: CSNSLGTSGRNE. From start to end, the CDR3 is CSNSLGTSGRNEQFF. This sequence joins TRBV20-1 and TRBJ2-1; 14 bases are shared with TRBD2. The read gets to within 3 residues of the CDR3 end, and the germline J gene fills in the rest. Germline assignment: CDR1 DFQATT and CDR2 SNEGSKA (reference sequence). The CDR3 extends over 15 amino acids.

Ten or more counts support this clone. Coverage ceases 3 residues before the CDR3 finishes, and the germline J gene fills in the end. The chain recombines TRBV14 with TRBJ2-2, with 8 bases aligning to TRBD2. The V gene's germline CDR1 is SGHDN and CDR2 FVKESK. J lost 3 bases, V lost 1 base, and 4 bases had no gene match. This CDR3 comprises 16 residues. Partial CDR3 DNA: TGTGCCAGCAGCCAAGCGGGCGGGAGGTACACCGGGGAG. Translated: CASSQAGGRYTGE. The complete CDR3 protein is CASSQAGGRYTGELFF.